The 6 T cell receptor beta chains in this list originate from one sample, sequenced in a study of cytomegalovirus exposure and HLA in healthy donors. PCR used 60 Vbeta primers and 13 Jbeta primers. Produced via immunoSEQ multiplex PCR; TCRdb's table is partial and in-frame only. The repertoire holds 110,000 to 150,000 clones, over 60% seen once, with 2.1% in the top ten. Material for sequencing was PBMCs. The source is a man in his forties or fifties in good health and CMV-seronegative.

The chain recombines TRBV18 with TRBJ2-1; 9 bases agree with TRBD2. The CDR3 has 17 amino acids. Germline V gives CDR1 KGHSH, CDR2 LQKENI. V gave up 1 base and J gave up 1 base; unmatched junction bases: 5. The CDR3 protein is CASSPLLAGSSYNEQFF. The CDR3 region has the DNA TGTGCCAGCTCACCACTACTAGCGGGTTCATCCTACAATGAGCAGTTCTTC.

The V call is TRBV5-4, the J call TRBJ2-3, with 8 bases that match TRBD2. V lost 1 base to trimming and J lost 6 bases; unmatched junction nucleotides: 4. Germline loops: CDR1 SGHNT, CDR2 YYREEE (reference sequence). There are 14 residues in the CDR3. CDR3: CASSLRGGLDTQYF. The DNA of the CDR3 is TGTGCCAGCAGCTTGCGGGGGGGCCTGGATACGCAGTATTTT. Drawing the rest from reference TRBV5-4 and TRBJ2-3, the complete variable domain is ETGVTQSPTHLIKTRGQQVTLRCSSQSGHNTVSWYQQALGQGPQFIFQYYREEENGRGNFPPRFSGLQFPNYSSELNVNALELDDSALYLCASSLRGGLDTQYFGPGTRLTVL.

This clone was recorded many times. The chain links TRBV7-8 to TRBJ1-1, with unresolved D. The CDR3 contains 12 residues. Trimming pared 5 bases from V and 4 bases from J, leaving 8 bases between. CDR1 and CDR2 (germline): SGHVS, FQNEAQ. The CDR3 protein is CASSGFPTEAFF. CDR3 sequence (DNA): TGTGCCAGCAGCGGCTTTCCCACTGAAGCTTTCTTT.

The chain couples TRBV9 to TRBJ2-1, with D possibly matching TRBD2 (6 bases). This CDR3 contains 15 residues. With 5 bases removed from V and 1 base from J, the gap between germline ends came to 13 bases. Germline V gives CDR1 SGDLS, CDR2 YYNGEE. The CDR3 DNA is TGTGCCAGCAGTCGGACTCGGGGGTCCTACAATGAGCAGTTCTTC. This gives the protein CASSRTRGSYNEQFF.

This sequence joins TRBV14 and TRBJ1-1, with TRBD1 identical over 7 bases. Trimming took 1 base from V and 5 from J; bases not matched to a gene: 7. This CDR3 is 15 amino acids long. The germline V gene encodes CDR1 SGHDN and CDR2 FVKESK. CDR3 DNA: TGTGCCAGCAGCCAAGTGCGAGGGGGCGGTACTGAAGCTTTCTTT. Protein: CASSQVRGGGTEAFF.

The chain links TRBV6-5 to TRBJ2-7; D is possibly TRBD1 (6 bases). The CDR3 has 15 amino acids. Trimming cost V 0 bases and J 0 bases, with 9 bases left between them. CDR1 is MNHEY and CDR2 is SVGAGI in the germline V gene. CDR3 nucleotide sequence: TGTGCCAGCAGTTACTCAGGACAGAGCTCCTACGAGCAGTACTTC. The encoded protein is CASSYSGQSSYEQYF.